One and the same sample provided the 14 T cell receptor beta chains below, sequenced in a study of blood T cell repertoires in COVID-19. Repertoires were generated with immunoSEQ multiplex PCR, while TCRdb's copy carries only in-frame clones and drops some. Found here are about 82,000 clones, over 70% of them singletons; the top ten hold approximately 12%. The sample was peripheral blood. The receptors here all came from a woman between 35 and 50 years old with active or convalescent COVID-19.

This clone appeared a few times. This chain connects TRBV19 to TRBJ2-4; D possibly corresponds to TRBD2 (5 bases). There are 14 residues in the CDR3. V was clipped by 7 bases and J by 9 bases, with 19 bases between them. Germline V gives CDR1 LNHDA, CDR2 SQIVND (reference sequence). The CDR3 nucleotides are TGTGCCAGTACTCCTCATGCGGGCGGTAGCATTCAGTACTTC. Protein: CASTPHAGGSIQYF.

The V gene is TRBV4-2, the J gene TRBJ2-3; TRBD1 matches 7 bases. The ends lost 1 base at V and 0 bases at J; junction bases unmatched: 1. CDR3 size: 15 residues. CDR1 is LGHNA, CDR2 YNFKEQ, per germline. The CDR3 is CASSQGQGSTDTQYF. CDR3 DNA: TGTGCCAGCAGCCAAGGACAGGGTAGCACAGATACGCAGTATTTT.

V is TRBV4-1 and J is TRBJ2-3; 12 bases align to TRBD2. The CDR3 sequence is 16 residues long. J gave up 6 bases and V 4 bases, and 8 bases lay outside the gene matches. Germline values: CDR1 MGHRA, CDR2 YSYEKL. Written as DNA, the CDR3 is TGCGCCAGCAGCCCGACACCTAGCGGGAGGGCGGATACGCAGTATTTT. It specifies CASSPTPSGRADTQYF.

V and J are TRBV1 and TRBJ2-1; TRBD1 was called by the table and not checked on the DNA. TRBV1 is a listed pseudogene. The CDR3 is made up of 16 amino acids. The CDR3 DNA is TGCACCAGCAGCTCCCGTGGTGAGACAGGAGACAATGAGCAGTTCTTC. Translation: CTSSSRGETGDNEQFF.

J is TRBJ1-4 and V is TRBV19; 7 bases agree with TRBD1. The CDR3 runs to 15 residues. The germline V gene encodes CDR1 LNHDA and CDR2 SQIVND (reference sequence). The V gene end was trimmed by 9 bases and the J gene end by 4 bases; junction bases not matched to a gene: 11. The CDR3 is CASSQGDKHNEKLFF. The CDR3, as DNA: TGTGCCAGCAGCCAGGGGGATAAACATAATGAAAAACTGTTTTTT.

J is TRBJ1-2 and V is TRBV5-1, with 7 bases lining up with TRBD1. Looked up from germline, CDR1 is SGHRS and CDR2 is YFSETQ. The CDR3 spans 14 residues. The J segment lost 3 bases and the V segment lost 5 bases, leaving 7 bases of the junction unmatched. Here the CDR3 DNA reads TGCGCCAGCAGACGGGACAGCGGAGACTATGGCTACACCTTC. Its translation is CASRRDSGDYGYTF. The full variable domain, with the rest looked up from reference TRBV5-1 and TRBJ1-2, is KAGVTQTPRYLIKTRGQQVTLSCSPISGHRSVSWYQQTPGQGLQFLFEYFSETQRNKGNFPGRFSGRQFSNSRSEMNVSTLELGDSALYLCASRRDSGDYGYTFGSGTRLTVV.

This chain joins TRBV7-6 and TRBJ2-1, with 9 bases lining up with TRBD2. Germline V gene lookup returns CDR1 SGHVS and CDR2 FNYEAQ. The CDR3 loop spans 17 amino acids. V trimming: 0 bases; J trimming: 7 bases; junction bases outside the gene matches: 10. The CDR3 bases are TGTGCCAGCAGCTTAGCTAGACTAGCGGAGGCGGTGAATGAGCAGTTCTTC. This sequence encodes CASSLARLAEAVNEQFF. Combining the CDR3 with reference TRBV7-6 and TRBJ2-1 gives the whole variable domain GAGVSQSPRYKVTKRGQDVALRCDPISGHVSLYWYRQALGQGPEFLTYFNYEAQQDKSGLPNDRFSAERPEGSISTLTIQRTEQRDSAMYRCASSLARLAEAVNEQFFGPGTRLTVL.

There are a few counts of this clone. This sequence joins TRBV19 and TRBJ2-1, with a weak D call TRBD2 (5 bases). Germline loops: CDR1 LNHDA, CDR2 SQIVND (reference sequence). This CDR3 comprises 11 residues. Trimming cost V 10 bases and J 9 bases, with 13 bases left between them. CDR3 residues: CAIMTGIEQFF. In nucleotides, the CDR3 is TGTGCCATCATGACGGGGATTGAGCAGTTCTTC.

The J gene is TRBJ1-5, the V gene TRBV15; 8 positions agree with TRBD1. Germline assignment: CDR1 LNHNV and CDR2 YYDKDF (reference sequence). Trimming at V came to 0 bases and at J to 16 bases, leaving 8 bases not matched to a gene. The CDR3 spans 13 residues. This CDR3 is CATSRDRGLETHF. CDR3 in DNA: TGTGCCACCAGCAGAGACAGGGGGCTAGAAACACATTTT.

The chain has TRBV6-1 and TRBJ2-7, with D maybe TRBD2 (5 bases). Germline V CDR1 and CDR2: MNHNS, SASEGT. The CDR3 spans 16 residues. V was pared by 1 base and J by 4 bases, with 17 bases between. The CDR3 nucleotides are TGTGCCAGCAGTGAAGAGAGTGGGAGTTTGGGGTACGAGCAGTACTTC. Residues: CASSEESGSLGYEQYF.

This sequence joins TRBV10-2 and TRBJ1-3; D unresolved. V shed 5 bases and J shed 0 bases, with 11 bases lying between them. The germline V gene has CDR1 WSHSY and CDR2 SAAADI. The CDR3 sequence is 15 residues long. CDR3 DNA sequence: TGCGCCAGCAGTTCGACATACAACTCTGGAAACACCATATATTTT. Its protein product is CASSSTYNSGNTIYF.

There are a few counts of this clone. The V gene is TRBV28, the J gene TRBJ1-2, with 7 bases that match TRBD1. Germline V CDR1 and CDR2: MDHEN, SYDVKM. V shed 6 bases, J shed 4 bases, and the junction held 11 bases outside the gene matches. This CDR3 comprises 15 residues. The CDR3 here is CASRGGQGGPYGYTF. CDR3 DNA: TGTGCCAGCAGGGGAGGTCAGGGGGGACCCTATGGCTACACCTTC.

This clone was observed once. The CDR3 bases are TGCGCCAGCAGCCAATTACAGGGGGATGGCTACACCTTC. Protein sequence: CASSQLQGDGYTF. The chain is built from TRBV4-3 and TRBJ1-2, with 8 bases that match TRBD1. Germline V gene lookup returns CDR1 LGHNA and CDR2 YSLEER. This CDR3 has 13 amino acids. V lost 2 bases and J lost 6; bases outside the gene matches: 2.

The chain recombines TRBV10-3 with TRBJ1-2; possibly TRBD1 for D (6 bases). In germline, CDR1 is ENHRY, CDR2 SYGVKD. This CDR3 is built from 13 residues. The V gene lost 6 bases and the J gene lost 2 bases, with 10 bases spanning the gap. The CDR3 sequence: CAIRRQENYGYTF. CDR3 DNA: TGTGCCATCAGAAGACAGGAGAACTATGGCTACACCTTC.